The clone carrying this TCR beta chain was detected only a few times. Its antigen is not known. These data belong to a study of CD8 T cells in Susac syndrome. Study-wide points: It was acknowledged by the study that relatively few individuals were included in its TCR sequencing and HLA analysis.

Healthy donors constituted the control group, matched for age and sex. Trimming took off 5 bases at V and 6 bases at J, with 16 bases between the two ends. The CDR3 has 14 residues. Germline V gives CDR1 SEHNR, CDR2 FQNEAQ (reference sequence). Roughly 0.45 to 1 ug RNA was reverse transcribed with random hexamers. Amplification of the TCR beta CDR3 was carried out by immunoSEQ multiplex PCR, which spanned a total of 54 Vbeta and 13 Jbeta segments. TCRdb processed the immunoSEQ multiplex PCR reads anew with MiXCR; each CDR3 protein has one entry. The sample records 95,000 or so distinct CDR3 sequences, just under 95% being singletons.

The origin of this receptor is a human donor in good health. Sequenced sample: CD8+ T cells from PBMCs. This rearrangement joins TRBV7-9 to TRBJ1-2; unclear D gene. This CDR3 reads CASSPFDGRDGYTF. Here the CDR3 DNA reads TGTGCCAGCAGCCCCTTTGATGGACGAGATGGCTACACCTTC.